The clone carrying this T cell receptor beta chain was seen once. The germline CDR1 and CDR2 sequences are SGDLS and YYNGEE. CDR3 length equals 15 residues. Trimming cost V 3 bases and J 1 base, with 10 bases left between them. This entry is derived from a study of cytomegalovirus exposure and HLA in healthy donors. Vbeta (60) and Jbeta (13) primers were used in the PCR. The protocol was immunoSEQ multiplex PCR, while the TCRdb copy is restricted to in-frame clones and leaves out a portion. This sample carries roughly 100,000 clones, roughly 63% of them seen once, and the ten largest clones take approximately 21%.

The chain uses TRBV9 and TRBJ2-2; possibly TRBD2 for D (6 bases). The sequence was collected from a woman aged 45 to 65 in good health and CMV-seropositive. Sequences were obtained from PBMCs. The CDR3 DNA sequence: TGTGCCAGCAGCGCTATGGGGGGGAACACCGGGGAGCTGTTTTTT. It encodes CASSAMGGNTGELFF.